This TCR beta chain appears in the sequencing data of a study of shared clonotypes between healthy human individuals. Study conclusions and caveats: The naive CD4 repertoires of several donors were compared, and approximately 5% of clonotypes were shared. Estimated clonotype richness was generally higher in naive than memory subsets.

Deep level was the assay's run setting. Assay used: immunoSEQ multiplex PCR; TCRdb lists only in-frame clones, some missing. The data show fewer than 1.8 million clones, about 98.5% seen once. This CDR3 region has 14 residues. Germline values: CDR1 SGDLS, CDR2 YYNGEE. With 0 bases removed from V and 0 bases from J, the gap between germline ends came to 4 bases. Notes on this clone: Its specificity is unknown. Other DNA variants within this sample encode the same CDR3.

This chain links TRBV9 with TRBJ1-3; D ambiguous. This TCR was recovered from a man younger than 45 in good health. Material: naive CD4+ T cells sorted from blood. The subset here: CD45RA+ positively selected. The DNA for the CDR3 is TGTGCCAGCAGCGTAGAACTCTCTGGAAACACCATATATTTT. It is translated as CASSVELSGNTIYF.